The 27 T cell receptor beta chains presented below share a single source sample, sequenced in a study of blood T cells in healthy people across ages. Primed by a sample-barcoded 5' primer and a J-beta primer mix, a second PCR proceeded for about 7 to 11 cycles. TCRdb re-derived calls from the 5' RACE reads in MiXCR, one entry per CDR3 protein. The table records roughly 1,100,000 distinct CDR3 sequences, under 30% of them present only once. This same sample was also part of a study on T cells of mothers and their children.

The sample was blood. The receptors were sampled from a girl aged 2-10 years in good health.

This clonotype was counted only a few times. The J gene is TRBJ1-1, the V gene TRBV7-2; 9 positions match TRBD1. This CDR3 has 15 amino acids. Trimming cost V 4 bases and J 4 bases; bases outside gene matches: 7. Germline V gives CDR1 SGHTA, CDR2 FQGNSA. CDR3 in amino acids: CASSWTGQGGTEAFF. The CDR3 DNA reads TGTGCCAGCAGCTGGACGGGACAGGGCGGCACTGAAGCTTTCTTT.

This clonotype was observed a handful of times. The chain has TRBV13 and TRBJ1-2; 8 bases fit TRBD1. CDR1 and CDR2 from the germline V gene are PRHDT and FYEKMQ (reference sequence). The J segment lost 0 bases and the V segment lost 5 bases, leaving 8 bases of the junction unmatched. The CDR3 loop spans 16 amino acids. DNA for the CDR3: TGTGCCAGCAGCCCCGGGACAGGAGCAGCTAACTATGGCTACACCTTC. Encoded protein: CASSPGTGAANYGYTF. Looking up the rest from reference TRBV13 and TRBJ1-2 gives the full variable domain: AAGVIQSPRHLIKEKRETATLKCYPIPRHDTVYWYQQGPGQDPQFLISFYEKMQSDKGSIPDRFSAQQFSDYHSELNMSSLELGDSALYFCASSPGTGAANYGYTFGSGTRLTVV.

V gene TRBV4-2 combines with J gene TRBJ2-7, with TRBD2 matching 9 bases. This CDR3 comprises 15 residues. CDR1 LGHNA and CDR2 YNFKEQ come from the germline V gene. V was pared by 4 bases and J by 7 bases, with 11 bases of the junction left unmatched. CDR3 in amino acids: CASSLTSGPLGEQYF. The CDR3, as DNA: TGTGCCAGCAGCCTAACTAGCGGGCCCTTGGGTGAGCAGTACTTC.

This clonotype was found a few times. This chain links TRBV10-3 with TRBJ2-5, with 7 bases identical to TRBD2. The CDR3 sequence is 14 residues long. Germline assignment: CDR1 ENHRY and CDR2 SYGVKD. J lost 4 bases, V lost 2 bases, and 4 bases had no gene match. The CDR3 here is CAISERTGGETQYF. CDR3 coding DNA: TGTGCCATCAGTGAGAGAACGGGAGGAGAGACCCAGTACTTC.

The sample holds many counts of this clonotype. J is TRBJ2-7 and V is TRBV20-1; D unresolved. This CDR3 spans 15 amino acids. V lost 3 bases and J lost 4, with 19 bases in between. CDR1 DFQATT and CDR2 SNEGSKA come from the germline V gene (reference sequence). DNA of the CDR3: TGCAGTGCTAGGGACCGGGCGGAAGGGATTTACGAGCAGTACTTC. This encodes CSARDRAEGIYEQYF.

The chain recombines TRBV28 with TRBJ2-4; tentatively, D is TRBD1 (5 bases). Germline V lookup: CDR1 MDHEN, CDR2 SYDVKM. The CDR3 is 16 amino acids. V gave up 4 bases and J gave up 4 bases, with 17 bases separating them. The CDR3: CASSSYRWQLKNIQYF. CDR3 coding DNA: TGTGCCAGCAGTTCCTACAGGTGGCAGTTAAAAAACATTCAGTACTTC.

This clonotype occurred a few times. For the CDR3, the DNA is TGTGCCAGCACCGTGGACAGTTCGACCACTGAAGCTTTCTTT. It codes for CASTVDSSTTEAFF. This chain joins TRBV12-3 or TRBV12-4 and TRBJ1-1; TRBD1 is a possible D gene (6 bases). Trimming pared 7 bases from V and 4 bases from J, leaving 16 bases between. The CDR3 totals 14 residues.

This clonotype was detected ten times or more. The chain employs TRBV12-3 or TRBV12-4 and TRBJ2-7, with 7 bases lining up with TRBD1. V shed 3 bases, J shed 7 bases, and the junction held 6 bases outside the gene matches. The CDR3 has 13 amino acids. CDR3 nucleotide sequence: TGTGCCAGCAGTTTGGACAGGTTTAGGGAGCAGTACTTC. This translates into CASSLDRFREQYF.

A few counts support this clonotype. This sequence joins TRBV29-1 and TRBJ2-7, with 12 nucleotides matching TRBD2. The CDR3 is 13 residues long. Germline V gene lookup returns CDR1 SQVTM and CDR2 ANQGSEA. The J segment lost 3 bases and the V segment lost 8 bases, leaving 5 bases of the junction unmatched. The DNA of the CDR3 is TGCAGCACCCGACTAGCGGGAGACTACGAGCAGTACTTC. It codes for CSTRLAGDYEQYF.

J is TRBJ1-4 and V is TRBV5-1; 10 positions match TRBD1. Per germline, CDR1 SGHRS and CDR2 YFSETQ. Trimming cost V 3 bases and J 7 bases; bases outside gene matches: 3. CDR3 length: 14 residues. Here the CDR3 reads CASSWGQGSEKLFF. CDR3 DNA sequence: TGCGCCAGCAGCTGGGGACAGGGGAGTGAAAAACTGTTTTTT.

V and J are TRBV19 and TRBJ2-5; 8 nucleotides agree with TRBD1. Germline V lookup: CDR1 LNHDA, CDR2 SQIVND (reference sequence). The length of the CDR3 is 16 residues. V dropped 3 bases and J dropped 5; count of bases not matched to a gene: 11. For the CDR3, the DNA is TGTGCCAGTAGTATCCCAGCGACAGGGGTCCAGGAGACCCAGTACTTC. Its protein product is CASSIPATGVQETQYF.

This clonotype was picked up a small number of times. The chain uses TRBV9 and TRBJ2-1; D might be TRBD1 or TRBD2, each matching 5 bases. The CDR3 covers 15 residues. Germline assignment: CDR1 SGDLS and CDR2 YYNGEE. V was pared by 0 bases and J by 3 bases, with 10 bases between. The CDR3: CASSVDGGRYNEQFF. DNA of the CDR3: TGTGCCAGCAGCGTAGATGGGGGACGCTACAATGAGCAGTTCTTC.

This clonotype was picked up a small number of times. The chain has TRBV20-1 and TRBJ1-5, with 8 bases identical to TRBD1. The CDR3 has 15 amino acids. V trimming: 0 bases; J trimming: 2 bases; junction bases outside the gene matches: 3. CDR1 DFQATT and CDR2 SNEGSKA come from the germline V gene (reference sequence). The CDR3 sequence: CSARDVGQGNQPQHF. As DNA, the CDR3 is TGCAGTGCTAGAGATGTGGGACAGGGCAATCAGCCCCAGCATTTT.

This clonotype was seen only a few times. This chain links TRBV9 with TRBJ2-7; D unclear. The CDR3 totals 15 residues. Trimming took off 0 bases at V and 3 bases at J, with 13 bases between the two ends. Germline-derived CDR1 and CDR2 are SGDLS and YYNGEE. The CDR3 is CASSVEPGQLYEQYF. CDR3 coding DNA: TGTGCCAGCAGCGTAGAACCCGGGCAGCTCTACGAGCAGTACTTC.

This clonotype came up a few times. The CDR3 loop is CASSAGTGGNMSTEAFF. The CDR3 nucleotides read TGTGCCAGCAGTGCCGGGACAGGGGGCAACATGAGCACTGAAGCTTTCTTT. This chain joins TRBV12-3 or TRBV12-4 and TRBJ1-1, with TRBD1 matching 12 bases. The CDR3 spans 17 residues. J lost 4 bases, V lost 5 bases, and 11 bases had no gene match.

This clonotype was seen a handful of times. CDR3 residues: CSARVGGLGPQHF. CDR3 coding DNA: TGCAGTGCTAGAGTAGGGGGTTTAGGGCCCCAGCATTTT. This chain joins TRBV20-1 and TRBJ1-5, with a weak D call TRBD1 (6 bases). V lost 1 base to trimming and J lost 9 bases, with 13 bases between them. Germline loops: CDR1 DFQATT, CDR2 SNEGSKA (reference sequence). This CDR3 is built from 13 residues.

This clonotype came up a few times. The chain carries TRBV28 and TRBJ2-7, with D hard to call. CDR3 length: 12 residues. Per the germline V gene, CDR1 is MDHEN and CDR2 is SYDVKM. Trimming left V 1 base short and J 9 bases short, with 10 bases between. This CDR3 is CASSLSELGQYF. CDR3 in DNA: TGTGCCAGCAGTTTATCCGAACTTGGGCAGTACTTC.

This clonotype has more than one count but fewer than ten. J is TRBJ2-7 and V is TRBV3-1; D gene uncertain. V was pared by 3 bases and J by 4 bases, with 19 bases between. The CDR3 extends over 16 amino acids. CDR1 is LGHDT, CDR2 YNNKEL, per germline (reference sequence). CDR3 in DNA: TGTGCCAGCAGCCAGGCATACGGCTACGAAGCTTACGAGCAGTACTTC. Translated: CASSQAYGYEAYEQYF.

CDR3: CASSFSGVNYGYTF. The CDR3 nucleotides are TGTGCCAGCAGTTTCTCAGGGGTGAACTATGGCTACACCTTC. The chain couples TRBV28 to TRBJ1-2; TRBD1 might be the D (6 bases). The CDR3 totals 14 residues. The V gene lost 3 bases and the J gene lost 2 bases, with 10 bases spanning the gap. The germline V gene has CDR1 MDHEN and CDR2 SYDVKM.

The genes are TRBV7-9 and TRBJ1-3, with D maybe TRBD1 (5 bases). This CDR3 has 15 residues. The germline gives CDR1 SEHNR, CDR2 FQNEAQ (reference sequence). The V end was cut by 0 bases, the J end by 1 base, with 7 bases between. The CDR3 sequence is CASSLAGVSGNTIYF. CDR3 sequence (DNA): TGTGCCAGCAGCTTAGCAGGGGTGTCTGGAAACACCATATATTTT.

Only a few counts were recorded for this clonotype. The rearrangement joins TRBV29-1 to TRBJ2-1, with 9 positions matching TRBD2. The ends lost 4 bases at V and 5 bases at J; junction bases unmatched: 9. Looked up from germline, CDR1 is SQVTM and CDR2 is ANQGSEA. The CDR3 runs to 15 residues. CDR3 protein: CSVVWSGGGDNEQFF. In DNA form, the CDR3 reads TGCAGCGTTGTCTGGTCTGGCGGGGGGGACAATGAGCAGTTCTTC.

This chain connects TRBV29-1 to TRBJ1-1; TRBD1 is a possible D gene (6 bases). Trimming left V 1 base short and J 0 bases short, with 9 bases between. Germline lookup yields CDR1 SQVTM and CDR2 ANQGSEA. CDR3 length: 14 amino acids. The CDR3 coding sequence is TGCAGCGTTGAAGCGGACAGTTTGAACACTGAAGCTTTCTTT. Translating it yields CSVEADSLNTEAFF.

The sample holds a few counts of this clonotype. The chain carries TRBV12-5 and TRBJ2-7; tentative D call: TRBD2 (7 bases). The V gene's germline CDR1 is LGHNT and CDR2 FRNRAP. V lost 7 bases and J lost 2, with 15 bases in between. The CDR3 spans 14 residues. The CDR3 nucleotides are TGTGCTAGTGACAAAGGGGGGGATCCCTACGAGCAGTACTTC. It codes for CASDKGGDPYEQYF.

This clonotype was detected a few times. This chain uses TRBV28 with TRBJ2-7; tentatively, D is TRBD1 or TRBD2 (5 bases each). V dropped 3 bases and J dropped 4 bases, with 16 bases sitting between them. CDR1 MDHEN and CDR2 SYDVKM come from the germline V gene. The CDR3 covers 15 residues. The CDR3 is CASSFLSGGLYEQYF. The CDR3, as DNA: TGTGCCAGCAGTTTTTTGAGTGGGGGTTTATACGAGCAGTACTTC.

This clonotype was counted between two and nine times. In DNA form, the CDR3 reads TGCGCCAGCAGCTTGGAACTAGCGGGAGGAGGAGGCGAGCAGTACTTC. Protein product: CASSLELAGGGGEQYF. The genes are TRBV5-1 and TRBJ2-7; 12 nucleotides line up with TRBD2. The CDR3 is 16 residues long. V lost 0 bases to trimming and J lost 6 bases; unmatched junction nucleotides: 7. Germline assignment: CDR1 SGHRS and CDR2 YFSETQ.

This clonotype occurred once. This chain joins TRBV18 and TRBJ2-3, with D perhaps TRBD2 (5 bases). Trimming shortened V by 3 bases and J by 6 bases, and 16 bases separated the two germline ends. The CDR3 has 15 amino acids. Germline V gene sequence: CDR1 KGHSH, CDR2 LQKENI. Here the CDR3 reads CASSPRLGDTDTQYF. The DNA for the CDR3 is TGTGCCAGCTCACCTCGACTGGGAGACACGGATACGCAGTATTTT.

The chain is built from TRBV10-3 and TRBJ2-5; D gene ambiguous. Deletions cut 8 bases from V and 1 base from J, with 14 bases between. CDR3 length: 14 residues. CDR1 is ENHRY and CDR2 is SYGVKD in the germline V gene. The CDR3 reads CAIAAHATQETQYF. The CDR3 DNA sequence: TGTGCCATCGCAGCCCACGCTACCCAAGAGACCCAGTACTTC.